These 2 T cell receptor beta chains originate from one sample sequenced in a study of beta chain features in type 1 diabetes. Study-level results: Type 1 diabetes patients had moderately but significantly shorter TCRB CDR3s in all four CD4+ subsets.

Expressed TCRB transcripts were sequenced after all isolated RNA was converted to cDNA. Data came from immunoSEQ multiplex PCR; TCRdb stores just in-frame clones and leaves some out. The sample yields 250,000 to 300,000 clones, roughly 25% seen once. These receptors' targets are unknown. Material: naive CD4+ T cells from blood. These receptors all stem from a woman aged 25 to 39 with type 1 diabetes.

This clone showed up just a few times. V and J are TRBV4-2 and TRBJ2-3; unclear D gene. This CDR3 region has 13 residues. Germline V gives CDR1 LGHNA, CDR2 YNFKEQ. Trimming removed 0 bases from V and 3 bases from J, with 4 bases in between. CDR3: CASSQDQTDTQYF. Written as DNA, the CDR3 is TGTGCCAGCAGCCAAGATCAAACAGATACGCAGTATTTT.

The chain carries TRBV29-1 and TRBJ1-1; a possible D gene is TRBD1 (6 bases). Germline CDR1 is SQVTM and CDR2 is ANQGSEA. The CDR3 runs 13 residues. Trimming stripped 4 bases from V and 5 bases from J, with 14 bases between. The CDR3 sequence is CSVAIEGGTEAFF. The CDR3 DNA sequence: TGCAGCGTTGCTATTGAAGGGGGAACTGAAGCTTTCTTT.